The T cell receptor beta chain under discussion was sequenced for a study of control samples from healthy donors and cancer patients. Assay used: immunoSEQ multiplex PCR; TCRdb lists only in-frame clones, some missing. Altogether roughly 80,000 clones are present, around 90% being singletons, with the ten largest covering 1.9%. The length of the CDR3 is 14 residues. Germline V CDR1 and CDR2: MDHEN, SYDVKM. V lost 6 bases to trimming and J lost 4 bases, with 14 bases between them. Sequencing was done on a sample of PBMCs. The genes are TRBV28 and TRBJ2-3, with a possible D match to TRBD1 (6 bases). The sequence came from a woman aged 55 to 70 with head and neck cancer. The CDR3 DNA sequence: TGTGCCAGCAGGCCTGCAGGGGCGGCAGATACGCAGTATTTT. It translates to CASRPAGAADTQYF.